This TCR beta chain was captured in a study of tumor-infiltrating lymphocytes in glioblastoma multiforme (dated by TCRdb to 2016 to 2017). For the wider study: Whether intratumoral genomic heterogeneity fosters TIL diversity was tested through joint investigation of somatic mutations, TIL diversity and immune response activity.

The AllPrep DNA/RNA mini kit was used to purify genomic DNA and total RNA at the same time from each of the roughly ten tumor samples. Every RNA sample had an OD 260/280 ratio above 1.9 and an RNA integrity number above 6.5. TCRB libraries were built from RNA via three nested multiplex PCR rounds using a modified ARM-PCR protocol with multiple V-beta primers and a C-beta primer. Starting from about 550 ng of total RNA, TCRB-specific cDNA was synthesized using ProtoScript II Reverse Transcriptase and a C-beta primer. For the TCRB libraries, no unique molecular identifiers were described. In the third PCR, barcodes and adapters were added over approximately 25 cycles with Deep VentR (exo-) polymerase, after which 250-500 bp bands were gel purified. TCRB libraries were sequenced on an Illumina HiSeq 2500 with 250 bp paired-end reads. Per the original workflow: Reads were cleaned with Trimmomatic, merged with FLASH, assigned V, D and J segments with MiGEC, and analyzed with VDJtools. Repertoire diversity was quantified with the Shannon-Wiener diversity index calculated using VDJtools. The public sequencing data were trimmed at Q25 with fastp and processed into clonotypes with MiXCR by TCRdb, which kept only in-frame beta chains. CDR3 protein duplicates are merged, each entry listing the most common genes and DNA. The V and J calls come from TCRdb's annotation, not from the publication. The table for this sample lists 25,000 to 40,000 distinct CDR3 sequences; roughly three fifths of them were counted only once. In total, the top ten clones hold around a third of the sample.

Worth noting for this clonotype: Its target antigen remains unknown. The junction departs from germline at one end; a sequencing error may be responsible.

Overall study results and their limits: Generalizability was limited because only one glioblastoma patient was included in the TCR and somatic mutation analysis. Because T cells carry unequal numbers of TCR transcripts, RNA-based TCR sequencing may distort clone frequencies. The authors noted that sorting T cells into functional subsets, which was not done in this study, would be a future improvement.

The CDR3 spans 17 residues, from the cysteine through the phenylalanine. The read is trimmed to its CDR3 DNA, 51 bases read in frame from base 1. The germline V gene specifies MGHRA as CDR1 and YSYEKL as CDR2. The chain employs TRBV4-1 and TRBJ2-2, and TRBD2 matches 8 of the central bases. The receptor's source is a male donor with glioblastoma. The specimen was brain tumor tissue. The CDR3: CASSQDWPAGVTGEMFF. In nucleotide form, the sequence is TGCGCCAGCAGCCAAGATTGGCCAGCGGGGGTCACCGGGGAGATGTTTTTT.